This passage covers 26 T cell receptor beta chains from one sample sequenced in a study of blood T cells in healthy people across ages. PCR was performed a second time for 7 to 11 cycles using a sample-barcoded 5' primer and a J-beta primer mix. TCRdb analysed the 5' RACE reads with MiXCR anew, one entry per CDR3 protein. The sample contains approximately 1.5 million distinct CDR3 sequences, about 31% of which appear only once. Sequenced sample: blood. The origin of the receptors is a woman between 25 and 40 years old in good health.

This chain links TRBV28 with TRBJ1-2; no definite D call. From germline, CDR1 is MDHEN and CDR2 SYDVKM. Trimming pared 3 bases from V and 6 bases from J, leaving 17 bases between. The CDR3 extends over 15 amino acids. DNA of the CDR3: TGTGCCAGCAGTTTGGCGACTGAAGCTTTAGATGGCTACACCTTC. It encodes CASSLATEALDGYTF.

The chain is built from TRBV4-1 and TRBJ1-1; no firm D call. CDR1 is MGHRA and CDR2 is YSYEKL in the germline V gene. With 6 bases removed from V and 0 bases from J, the gap between germline ends came to 8 bases. The CDR3 runs to 13 residues. This CDR3 is CASSGVVNTEAFF. The CDR3 region has the DNA TGCGCCAGCAGTGGGGTTGTGAACACTGAAGCTTTCTTT.

The rearrangement links TRBV7-9 to TRBJ2-1; 8 positions match TRBD2. The junction had 14 bases not matched to a gene; V was cut back by 6 bases and J by 10 bases. Germline V gives CDR1 SEHNR, CDR2 FQNEAQ (reference sequence). The CDR3 contains 15 residues. In DNA, the CDR3 is TGTGCCAGCAGTAAACTAGCGGTGCTATCGTGGGAGCAGTTCTTC. Translated: CASSKLAVLSWEQFF. Using reference TRBV7-9 and TRBJ2-1 for the parts outside the CDR3, the full variable domain is DTGVSQNPRHKITKRGQNVTFRCDPISEHNRLYWYRQTLGQGPEFLTYFQNEAQLEKSRLLSDRFSAERPKGSFSTLEIQRTEQGDSAMYLCASSKLAVLSWEQFFGPGTRLTVL.

This clonotype has a count of ten or more. The V gene is TRBV7-6, the J gene TRBJ2-7; D unclear. The germline V gene encodes CDR1 SGHVS and CDR2 FNYEAQ. The CDR3 loop spans 13 amino acids. The V and J ends lost 6 bases and 1 base respectively, with 10 bases between them. CDR3 protein: CASSPGISYEQYF. CDR3 DNA sequence: TGTGCCAGCAGTCCAGGAATTTCCTACGAGCAGTACTTC.

This clonotype came up a few times. This chain uses TRBV20-1 with TRBJ2-5; 10 bases match TRBD1. The CDR3 covers 15 residues. V lost 6 bases and J lost 5; bases outside the gene matches: 12. The germline V gene encodes CDR1 DFQATT and CDR2 SNEGSKA (reference sequence). CDR3 protein: CSASWRDRGGETQYF. The CDR3 DNA follows: TGCAGTGCCTCCTGGAGGGACAGGGGTGGGGAGACCCAGTACTTC.

This clonotype was found many times. The chain carries TRBV4-1 and TRBJ2-7; 7 nucleotides match TRBD2. The CDR3 extends over 15 amino acids. Germline V gene lookup returns CDR1 MGHRA and CDR2 YSYEKL. The ends lost 5 bases at V and 2 bases at J; junction bases unmatched: 9. DNA of the CDR3: TGCGCCAGCAGCGCCGGGGTGGCGGGGGCCTACGAGCAGTACTTC. Encoded protein: CASSAGVAGAYEQYF.

The chain has TRBV12-3 or TRBV12-4 and TRBJ2-1; D ambiguous. Trimming took 4 bases from V and 7 from J, leaving 14 bases between them. There are 14 residues in the CDR3. In DNA form, the CDR3 reads TGTGCCAGCAGTTCCAAGGGTGCTACGAATGAGCAGTTCTTC. Translating gives CASSSKGATNEQFF.

This clonotype has ten or more counts. One end of the junction fails to match germline, which may point to a read error. This chain links TRBV4-2 with TRBJ2-1, with D tentatively TRBD2 (7 bases). The CDR3 consists of 14 residues. Looked up from germline, CDR1 is LGHNA and CDR2 is YNFKEQ. In DNA, the CDR3 is TGCGCCAGCAGCCAAGGGGGAGGGGGCAATGAGCAGTTCTTC. This translates into CASSQGGGGNEQFF.

This clonotype was counted once. The junction does not match germline at one end; this may be a read error. The CDR3 DNA follows: TGTGCCAGCAGCCCTTATGGGACTAGCCTCACAGATACGCGGTATTTT. This sequence encodes CASSPYGTSLTDTRYF. The rearrangement uses TRBV7-9 and TRBJ2-3; 9 bases fit TRBD2. Germline V CDR1 and CDR2: SEHNR, FQNEAQ (reference sequence). CDR3 length: 16 residues.

The chain recombines TRBV5-1 with TRBJ2-1, with TRBD2 matching over 13 bases. V was pared by 7 bases and J by 2 bases, with 9 bases of the junction left unmatched. Per the germline V gene, CDR1 is SGHRS and CDR2 is YFSETQ. The CDR3 is 17 amino acids. CDR3 DNA: TGCGCCAGCCACTACGGGACTAGCGGGATCACCTACAATGAGCAGTTCTTC. Translating gives CASHYGTSGITYNEQFF.

The chain carries TRBV9 and TRBJ2-2, with 9 nucleotides matching TRBD1. The length of the CDR3 is 23 residues. Germline CDR1 reads SGDLS; CDR2 reads YYNGEE. V shed 1 base and J 0 bases; nucleotides not matched to a gene: 22. The DNA of the CDR3 is TGTGCCAGCAGCGTACCTTATTTTCCCTCGGGGGACAGGGCTAACCCGAACACCGGGGAGCTGTTTTTT. It is translated as CASSVPYFPSGDRANPNTGELFF.

In its sample, this clonotype was seen many times. This chain uses TRBV7-2 with TRBJ2-5, with D hard to call. The CDR3 totals 12 residues. The germline V gene has CDR1 SGHTA and CDR2 FQGNSA. The V end lost 4 bases, the J end lost 5 bases, and 8 bases lay between the germline ends. CDR3: CASSSLLETQYF. CDR3 nucleotides: TGTGCCAGCAGCTCCCTTTTGGAGACCCAGTACTTC.

The V and J genes are TRBV3-1 and TRBJ2-1; 13 bases fit TRBD2. V shed 0 bases and J 7 bases; nucleotides not matched to a gene: 3. This CDR3 has 16 amino acids. In germline, CDR1 is LGHDT, CDR2 YNNKEL (reference sequence). The CDR3 DNA reads TGTGCCAGCAGCCAAGAATGGACTAGCGGGAGTAATGAGCAGTTCTTC. Translation: CASSQEWTSGSNEQFF.

To note about this clonotype: This sequence may be a read error, since a much larger clone differs from it by one base. V is TRBV5-1 and J is TRBJ2-1; 7 bases line up with TRBD1. Germline V CDR1 and CDR2: SGHRS, YFSETQ. The CDR3 spans 14 residues. In nucleotides, the CDR3 is TGCGTCAGCAGCATAGGACAGGCAAACAATGAGCAGTTCTTC. Translated: CVSSIGQANNEQFF.

The CDR3 loop reads CASSEVVLEISGETQYF. The DNA of the CDR3 is TGTGCCAGCAGTGAGGTGGTACTAGAAATAAGCGGAGAGACCCAGTACTTC. The chain has TRBV25-1 and TRBJ2-5; a weak D match, TRBD2 (5 bases). Trimming stripped 3 bases from V and 4 bases from J, with 21 bases between. The CDR3 loop spans 17 amino acids. CDR1 is MGHDK and CDR2 is SYGVNS in the germline V gene. Complete variable domain (other parts from reference TRBV25-1 and TRBJ2-5): EADIYQTPRYLVIGTGKKITLECSQTMGHDKMYWYQQDPGMELHLIHYSYGVNSTEKGDLSSESTVSRIRTEHFPLTLESARPSHTSQYLCASSEVVLEISGETQYFGPGTRLLVL.

This clonotype was observed a handful of times. The genes are TRBV29-1 and TRBJ2-1; tentatively, D is TRBD2 (6 bases). Germline assignment: CDR1 SQVTM and CDR2 ANQGSEA. The V and J ends lost 7 bases and 4 bases respectively, with 14 bases between them. The CDR3 sequence is 13 residues long. The CDR3 DNA is TGCAGCGCTGAGAAGGGGACTTACAATGAGCAGTTCTTC. It yields the protein CSAEKGTYNEQFF.

At least ten counts were recorded for this clonotype. This chain uses TRBV6-1 with TRBJ2-5, with 10 bases fitting TRBD1. The CDR3 sequence is 16 residues long. The germline V gene has CDR1 MNHNS and CDR2 SASEGT. The V gene end was trimmed by 1 base and the J gene end by 4 bases; junction bases not matched to a gene: 6. The CDR3 is CASSEGGTGVGETQYF. The DNA of the CDR3 is TGTGCCAGCAGTGAAGGCGGGACAGGGGTGGGAGAGACCCAGTACTTC.

This clonotype has only a few counts. V is TRBV25-1 and J is TRBJ1-2; D call uncertain. Looked up from germline, CDR1 is MGHDK and CDR2 is SYGVNS. The CDR3 loop spans 12 amino acids. Trimming took 2 bases from V and 7 from J, leaving 8 bases between them. The CDR3: CASSEHSGGYTF. In DNA form, the CDR3 reads TGTGCCAGCAGTGAACATTCCGGTGGCTACACCTTC.

The genes are TRBV7-3 and TRBJ2-1; D is uncertain. This CDR3 contains 13 residues. V shed 8 bases and J shed 6 bases, with 14 bases lying between them. CDR1 SGHTA and CDR2 FQGTGA come from the germline V gene. The DNA of the CDR3 is TGTGCCAGCGGGGTCGGCGCTGGCAATGAGCAGTTCTTC. Protein: CASGVGAGNEQFF.

CDR3 bases: TGTGCCAGCAGCCAAGGGCTAGCGGGAATGATGGGGCAGTACTTC. Its protein product is CASSQGLAGMMGQYF. V is TRBV4-2 and J is TRBJ2-7, with 9 bases identical to TRBD2. Per germline, CDR1 LGHNA and CDR2 YNFKEQ. Trimming at V came to 1 base and at J to 9 bases, leaving 10 bases not matched to a gene. The CDR3 is 15 residues long.

This clonotype was seen ten or more times. The chain has TRBV5-1 and TRBJ2-5; no clear D. The CDR3 totals 14 residues. Germline V lookup: CDR1 SGHRS, CDR2 YFSETQ. V gave up 3 bases and J gave up 7 bases, with 16 bases separating them. This chain's CDR3 is CASSSGEAGRTQYF. In DNA, the CDR3 is TGCGCCAGCAGCTCCGGCGAGGCTGGACGGACCCAGTACTTC. The whole variable domain, remainder taken from reference TRBV5-1 and TRBJ2-5, is KAGVTQTPRYLIKTRGQQVTLSCSPISGHRSVSWYQQTPGQGLQFLFEYFSETQRNKGNFPGRFSGRQFSNSRSEMNVSTLELGDSALYLCASSSGEAGRTQYFGPGTRLLVL.

In this sample, this clonotype turned up a few times. The chain is built from TRBV20-1 and TRBJ2-7; TRBD2 might be the D (6 bases). Deletions cut 1 base from V and 3 bases from J, with 13 bases between. This CDR3 has 14 amino acids. Germline CDR1 and CDR2: DFQATT and SNEGSKA (reference sequence). CDR3 DNA: TGCAGTGCTAGAGTTTCCGGGAGTAGCTACGAGCAGTACTTC. It yields the protein CSARVSGSSYEQYF.

This rearrangement joins TRBV15 to TRBJ2-1, with a tentative D call TRBD2 (6 bases). The germline V gene has CDR1 LNHNV and CDR2 YYDKDF (reference sequence). The V gene lost 1 base and the J gene lost 2 bases, with 9 bases spanning the gap. The CDR3 runs to 15 residues. The CDR3 DNA sequence: TGTGCCACCAGCAGAGTCGGGGGACCCTACAATGAGCAGTTCTTC. Its translation: CATSRVGGPYNEQFF.

This rearrangement joins TRBV16 to TRBJ2-1, with 9 positions matching TRBD1. CDR1 and CDR2 from the germline V gene are KGHSY and FQNENV. V lost 0 bases and J lost 6; bases outside the gene matches: 6. This CDR3 is built from 16 residues. The CDR3 region has the DNA TGTGCCAGCAGCCAATCTCCCCGGGACAGGGTCAATGAGCAGTTCTTC. Translating gives CASSQSPRDRVNEQFF.

Only a few counts were recorded for this clonotype. The chain recombines TRBV7-9 with TRBJ2-5; D is perhaps TRBD1 or TRBD2 (5 bases each). In germline, CDR1 is SEHNR, CDR2 FQNEAQ (reference sequence). V was shortened by 4 bases and J by 4 bases, with 16 bases between the two germline ends. This CDR3 contains 15 residues. CDR3 nucleotides: TGTGCCAGCAGCTACCCCAACAGAGGGACAGAGACCCAGTACTTC. Translated: CASSYPNRGTETQYF.

This chain links TRBV5-1 with TRBJ2-3; 8 positions agree with TRBD2. V shed 0 bases and J 1 base; nucleotides not matched to a gene: 4. CDR3 length: 16 residues. Germline loops: CDR1 SGHRS, CDR2 YFSETQ. CDR3 DNA sequence: TGCGCCAGCAGCTTGGCCGGGCGGGAGGGCACAGATACGCAGTATTTT. Protein: CASSLAGREGTDTQYF.